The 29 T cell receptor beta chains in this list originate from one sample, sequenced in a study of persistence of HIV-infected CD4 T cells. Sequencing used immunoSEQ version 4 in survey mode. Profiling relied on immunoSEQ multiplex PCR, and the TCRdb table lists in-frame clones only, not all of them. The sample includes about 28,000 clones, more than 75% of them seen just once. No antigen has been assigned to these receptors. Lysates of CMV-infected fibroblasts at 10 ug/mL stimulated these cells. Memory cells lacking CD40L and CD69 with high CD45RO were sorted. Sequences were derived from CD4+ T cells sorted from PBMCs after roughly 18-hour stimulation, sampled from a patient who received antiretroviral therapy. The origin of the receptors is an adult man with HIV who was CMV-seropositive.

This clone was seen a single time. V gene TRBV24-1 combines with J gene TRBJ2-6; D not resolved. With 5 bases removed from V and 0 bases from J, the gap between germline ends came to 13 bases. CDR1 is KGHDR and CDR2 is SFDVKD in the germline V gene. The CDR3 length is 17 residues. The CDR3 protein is CATSVSGRGSGANVLTF. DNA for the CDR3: TGTGCCACCAGTGTTTCTGGGCGCGGCTCTGGGGCCAACGTCCTGACTTTC.

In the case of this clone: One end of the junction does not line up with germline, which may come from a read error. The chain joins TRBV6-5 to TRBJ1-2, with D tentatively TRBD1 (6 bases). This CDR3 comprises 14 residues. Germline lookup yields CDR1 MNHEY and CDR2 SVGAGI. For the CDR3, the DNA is TGTGCCAGCAATTACTTGACAGGCAACTATGGCTACACCTTC. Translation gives CASNYLTGNYGYTF.

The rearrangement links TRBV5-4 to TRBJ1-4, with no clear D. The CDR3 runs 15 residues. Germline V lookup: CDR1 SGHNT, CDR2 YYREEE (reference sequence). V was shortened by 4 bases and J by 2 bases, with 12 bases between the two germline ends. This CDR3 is CASSPSITTNEKLFF. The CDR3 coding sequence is TGTGCCAGCAGCCCCTCTATTACCACTAATGAAAAACTGTTTTTT.

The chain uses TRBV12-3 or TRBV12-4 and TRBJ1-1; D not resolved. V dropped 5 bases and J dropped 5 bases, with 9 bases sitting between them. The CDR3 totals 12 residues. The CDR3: CASSIRETEAFF. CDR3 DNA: TGTGCCAGCAGTATTAGGGAGACTGAAGCTTTCTTT.

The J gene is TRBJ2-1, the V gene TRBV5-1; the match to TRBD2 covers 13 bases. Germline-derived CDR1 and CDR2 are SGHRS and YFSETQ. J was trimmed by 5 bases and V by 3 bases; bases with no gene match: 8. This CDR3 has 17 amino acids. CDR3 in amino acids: CASSWFGTSGANNEQFF. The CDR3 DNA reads TGCGCCAGCAGCTGGTTCGGGACTAGCGGGGCTAACAATGAGCAGTTCTTC.

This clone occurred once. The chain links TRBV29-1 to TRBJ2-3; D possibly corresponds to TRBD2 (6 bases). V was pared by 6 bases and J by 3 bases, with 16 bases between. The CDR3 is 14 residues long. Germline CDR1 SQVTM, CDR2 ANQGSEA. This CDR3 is CSVRDSGRTDTQYF. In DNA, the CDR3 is TGCAGCGTCCGGGACTCAGGTCGGACAGATACGCAGTATTTT.

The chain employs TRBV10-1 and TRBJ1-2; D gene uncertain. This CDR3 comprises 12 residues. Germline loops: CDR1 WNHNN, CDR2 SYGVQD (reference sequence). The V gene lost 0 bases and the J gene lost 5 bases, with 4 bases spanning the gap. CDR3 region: CASSESGYGYTF. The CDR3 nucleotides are TGCGCCAGCAGTGAGTCGGGGTATGGCTACACCTTC.

This CDR3 is CASSLDRGLLNSPLHF. CDR3 coding DNA: TGTGCCAGCAGCCTCGACAGGGGGCTTCTCAATTCACCCCTCCACTTT. The rearrangement links TRBV9 to TRBJ1-6, with 10 bases aligning to TRBD1. The CDR3 has 16 residues. Losses at the gene ends were 4 bases for V and 7 bases for J; bases not matched to a gene: 8. The germline V gene has CDR1 SGDLS and CDR2 YYNGEE.

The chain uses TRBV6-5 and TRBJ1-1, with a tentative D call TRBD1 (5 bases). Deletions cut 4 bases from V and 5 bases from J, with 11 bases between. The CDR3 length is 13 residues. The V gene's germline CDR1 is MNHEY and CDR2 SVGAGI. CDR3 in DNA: TGTGCCAGCAGTTCCCCAGGGAGTACTGAAGCTTTCTTT. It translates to CASSSPGSTEAFF.

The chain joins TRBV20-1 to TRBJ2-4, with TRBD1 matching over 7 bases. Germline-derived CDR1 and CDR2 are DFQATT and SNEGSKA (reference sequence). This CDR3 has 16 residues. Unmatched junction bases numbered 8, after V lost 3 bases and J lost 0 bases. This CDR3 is CSASFDRDLAKNIQYF. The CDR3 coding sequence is TGCAGTGCTAGTTTTGACAGGGATCTAGCCAAAAACATTCAGTACTTC.

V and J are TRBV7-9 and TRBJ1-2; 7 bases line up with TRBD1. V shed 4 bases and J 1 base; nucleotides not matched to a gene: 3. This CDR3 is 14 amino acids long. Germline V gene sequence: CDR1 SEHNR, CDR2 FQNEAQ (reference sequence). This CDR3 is CASSSGTVNYGYTF. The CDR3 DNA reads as TGTGCCAGCAGCTCCGGGACAGTTAACTATGGCTACACCTTC.

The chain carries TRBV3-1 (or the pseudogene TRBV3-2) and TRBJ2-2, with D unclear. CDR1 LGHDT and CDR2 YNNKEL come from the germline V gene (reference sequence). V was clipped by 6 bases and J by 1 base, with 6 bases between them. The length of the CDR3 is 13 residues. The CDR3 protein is CASRGLNTGELFF. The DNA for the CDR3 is TGTGCCAGCAGAGGCCTGAACACCGGGGAGCTGTTTTTT.

CDR3 amino acids: CASSVARDRLGEKLFF. The CDR3 nucleotides are TGTGCCAGCAGCGTAGCCCGGGACAGGTTAGGAGAAAAACTGTTTTTT. J is TRBJ1-4 and V is TRBV9, with TRBD1 matching over 8 bases. J lost 8 bases, V lost 0 bases, and 9 bases had no gene match. The CDR3 is 16 residues long. CDR1 is SGDLS, CDR2 YYNGEE, per germline.

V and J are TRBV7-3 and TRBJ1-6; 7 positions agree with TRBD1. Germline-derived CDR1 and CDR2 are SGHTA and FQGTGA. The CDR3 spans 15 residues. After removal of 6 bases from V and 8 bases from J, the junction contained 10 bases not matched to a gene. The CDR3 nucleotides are TGTGCCAGCAGGCCTACCGGGACAGACTATTCACCCCTCCACTTT. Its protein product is CASRPTGTDYSPLHF.

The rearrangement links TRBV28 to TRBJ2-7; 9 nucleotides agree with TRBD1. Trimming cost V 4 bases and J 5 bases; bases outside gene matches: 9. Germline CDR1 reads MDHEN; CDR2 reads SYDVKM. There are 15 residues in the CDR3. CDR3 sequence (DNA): TGTGCCAGCAGTTCAGCCGGGACAGGGAACGACGAGCAGTACTTC. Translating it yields CASSSAGTGNDEQYF.

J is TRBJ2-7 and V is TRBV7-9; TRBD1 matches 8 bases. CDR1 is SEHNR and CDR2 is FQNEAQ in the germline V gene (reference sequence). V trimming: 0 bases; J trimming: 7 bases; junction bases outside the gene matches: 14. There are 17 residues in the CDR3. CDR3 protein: CASSLATIQGEAKEQYF. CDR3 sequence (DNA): TGTGCCAGCAGCTTAGCGACAATACAGGGGGAGGCTAAGGAGCAGTACTTC.

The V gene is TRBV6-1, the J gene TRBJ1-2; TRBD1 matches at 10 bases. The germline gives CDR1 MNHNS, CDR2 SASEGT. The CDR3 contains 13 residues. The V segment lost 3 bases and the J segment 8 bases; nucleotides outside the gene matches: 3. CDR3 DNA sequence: TGTGCCAGCAGTGACGAGACAGGGGGCGGCTACACCTTC. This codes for CASSDETGGGYTF.

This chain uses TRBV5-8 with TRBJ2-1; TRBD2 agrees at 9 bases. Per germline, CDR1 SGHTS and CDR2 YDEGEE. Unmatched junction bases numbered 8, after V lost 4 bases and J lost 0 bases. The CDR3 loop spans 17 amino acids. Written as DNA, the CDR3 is TGTGCCAGCAGCCTCCTTGTTAGCGGGAGCTCCTACAATGAGCAGTTCTTC. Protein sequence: CASSLLVSGSSYNEQFF.

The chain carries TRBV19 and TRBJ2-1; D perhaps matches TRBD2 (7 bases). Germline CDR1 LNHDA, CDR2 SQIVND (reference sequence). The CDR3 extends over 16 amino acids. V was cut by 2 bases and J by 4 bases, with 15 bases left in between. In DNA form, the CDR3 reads TGTGCCAGTAGTATATTTGGTGGGGGGGCATACAATGAGCAGTTCTTC. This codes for CASSIFGGGAYNEQFF.

CDR3 residues: CASSEASWTHPNYGYTF. The CDR3 DNA reads TGTGCCAGCAGTGAAGCGAGTTGGACGCACCCTAACTATGGCTACACCTTC. The chain joins TRBV6-1 to TRBJ1-2; no reliable D call. The CDR3 runs to 17 residues. Germline V CDR1 and CDR2: MNHNS, SASEGT. V was pared by 0 bases and J by 0 bases, with 14 bases between.

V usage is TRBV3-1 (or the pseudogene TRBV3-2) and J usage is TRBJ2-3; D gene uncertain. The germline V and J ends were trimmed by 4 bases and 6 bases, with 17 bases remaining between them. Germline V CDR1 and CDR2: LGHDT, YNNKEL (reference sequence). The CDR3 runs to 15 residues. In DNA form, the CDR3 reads TGTGCCAGCAGCCCCGGGCCGAACGCAGCTGATACGCAGTATTTT. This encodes CASSPGPNAADTQYF.

DNA for the CDR3: TGTGCCAGCCGAAAACCCGACGGATATAGCAATCAGCCCCAGCATTTT. This gives the protein CASRKPDGYSNQPQHF. The chain recombines TRBV6-6 with TRBJ1-5; D not certain. V dropped 8 bases and J dropped 0 bases, with 17 bases sitting between them. In germline, CDR1 is MNHNY, CDR2 SVGAGI (reference sequence). The CDR3 covers 16 residues.

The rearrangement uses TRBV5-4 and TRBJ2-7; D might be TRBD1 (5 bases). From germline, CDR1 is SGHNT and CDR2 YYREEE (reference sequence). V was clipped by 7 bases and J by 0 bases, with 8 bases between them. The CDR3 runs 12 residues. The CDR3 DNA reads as TGTGCCAGCTCGACAGACTCCTACGAGCAGTACTTC. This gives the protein CASSTDSYEQYF.

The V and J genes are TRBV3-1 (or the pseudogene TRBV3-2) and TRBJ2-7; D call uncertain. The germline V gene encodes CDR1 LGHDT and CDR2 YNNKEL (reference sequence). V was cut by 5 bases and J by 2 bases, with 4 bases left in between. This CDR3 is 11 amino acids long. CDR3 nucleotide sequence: TGTGCCAGCAGCGGCACCTACGAGCAGTACTTC. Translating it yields CASSGTYEQYF.

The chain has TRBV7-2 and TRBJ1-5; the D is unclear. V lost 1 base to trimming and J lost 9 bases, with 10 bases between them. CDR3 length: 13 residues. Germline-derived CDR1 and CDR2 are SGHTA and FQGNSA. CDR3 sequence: CASSLDHPGPQHF. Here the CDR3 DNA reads TGTGCCAGCAGCTTAGACCATCCCGGGCCCCAGCATTTT.

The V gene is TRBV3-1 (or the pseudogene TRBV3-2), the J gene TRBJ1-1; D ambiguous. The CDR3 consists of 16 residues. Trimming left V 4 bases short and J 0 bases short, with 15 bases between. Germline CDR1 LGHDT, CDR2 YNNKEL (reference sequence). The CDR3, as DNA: TGTGCCAGCAGCCGGCCCAAAGGTGGAATGAACACTGAAGCTTTCTTT. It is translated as CASSRPKGGMNTEAFF.

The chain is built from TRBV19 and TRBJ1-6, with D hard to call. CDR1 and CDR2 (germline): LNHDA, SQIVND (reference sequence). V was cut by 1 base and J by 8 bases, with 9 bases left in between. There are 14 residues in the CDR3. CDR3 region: CASSIGQQYSPLHF. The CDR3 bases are TGTGCCAGTAGTATAGGTCAGCAGTATTCACCCCTCCACTTT. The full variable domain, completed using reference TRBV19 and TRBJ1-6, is DGGITQSPKYLFRKEGQNVTLSCEQNLNHDAMYWYRQDPGQGLRLIYYSQIVNDFQKGDIAEGYSVSREKKESFPLTVTSAQKNPTAFYLCASSIGQQYSPLHFGNGTRLTVT.

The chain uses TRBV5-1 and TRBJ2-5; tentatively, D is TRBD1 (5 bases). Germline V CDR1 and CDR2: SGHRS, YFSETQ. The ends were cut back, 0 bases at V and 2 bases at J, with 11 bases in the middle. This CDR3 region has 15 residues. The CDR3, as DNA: TGCGCCAGCAGCTTGGTCCCGCAGGGACAAGAGACCCAGTACTTC. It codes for CASSLVPQGQETQYF.

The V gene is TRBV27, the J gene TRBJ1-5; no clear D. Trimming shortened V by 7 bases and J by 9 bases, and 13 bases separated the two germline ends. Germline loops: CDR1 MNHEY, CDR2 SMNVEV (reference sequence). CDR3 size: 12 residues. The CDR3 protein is CASTSPLRPQHF. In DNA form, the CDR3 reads TGTGCCAGCACTTCCCCTTTAAGGCCCCAGCATTTT.